This TCR beta chain was sequenced during a study of blood T cell repertoires in COVID-19. In the study overall: The study drew acute and convalescent COVID-19 samples from the United States, Italy and Spain. PBMCs, B-cell-depleted T cells, or T cells were the source of the cDNA or gDNA that made up the material.

The germline V gene encodes CDR1 LGHNA and CDR2 YNFKEQ. V gave up 1 base and J gave up 0 bases; unmatched junction bases: 6. CDR3 size: 18 residues. Clones were read by immunoSEQ multiplex PCR, and TCRdb kept only the in-frame ones, dropping some. The sample records approximately 300,000 clones, 89% being singletons. Sequenced sample: peripheral blood. The sequence came from a man aged 18 to 30 who had recovered from COVID-19. The chain carries TRBV4-2 and TRBJ2-6; 7 bases fit TRBD1. DNA for the CDR3: TGTGCCAGCAGCCAAGTGGGACAGCGAATCTCTGGGGCCAACGTCCTGACTTTC. Amino acids: CASSQVGQRISGANVLTF.